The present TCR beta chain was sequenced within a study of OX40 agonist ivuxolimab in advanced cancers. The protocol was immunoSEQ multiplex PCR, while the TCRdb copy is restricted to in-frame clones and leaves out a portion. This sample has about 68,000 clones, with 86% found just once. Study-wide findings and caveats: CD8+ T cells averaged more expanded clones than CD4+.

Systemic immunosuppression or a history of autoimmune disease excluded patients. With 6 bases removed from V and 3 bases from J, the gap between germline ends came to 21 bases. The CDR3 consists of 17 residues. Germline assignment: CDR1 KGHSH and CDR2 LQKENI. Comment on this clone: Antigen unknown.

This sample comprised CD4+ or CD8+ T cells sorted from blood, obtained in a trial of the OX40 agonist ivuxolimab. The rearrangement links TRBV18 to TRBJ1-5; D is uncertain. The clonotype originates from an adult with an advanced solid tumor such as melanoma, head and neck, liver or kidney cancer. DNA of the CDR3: TGTGCCAGCTCGTCACAGACATTTCAGTTAGACAATCAGCCCCAGCATTTT. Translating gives CASSSQTFQLDNQPQHF.